The 27 T cell receptor beta chains given below trace back to one sample, sequenced in a study of blood T cell repertoires in COVID-19. Clones were sequenced by immunoSEQ multiplex PCR, and TCRdb holds only the in-frame ones, with some missing. The table includes hundreds of thousands of clones, approximately 88% detected once. Input material: peripheral blood. These receptors were collected from a middle-aged man with acute or convalescent COVID-19.

This chain uses TRBV3-1 (or the pseudogene TRBV3-2) with TRBJ1-4, with D hard to call. The CDR3 contains 14 residues. From germline, CDR1 is LGHDT and CDR2 YNNKEL (reference sequence). The V end lost 1 base, the J end lost 4 bases, and 7 bases lay between the germline ends. CDR3 residues: CASSQGLLNEKLFF. CDR3 coding DNA: TGTGCCAGCAGCCAAGGACTACTTAATGAAAAACTGTTTTTT.

In its sample, this clone was seen a few times. The CDR3 DNA is TGTGCCAGCAGTGACCCCCTAAACATTCAGTACTTC. Amino acid sequence: CASSDPLNIQYF. The chain recombines TRBV25-1 with TRBJ2-4, with D unresolved. Looked up from germline, CDR1 is MGHDK and CDR2 is SYGVNS. The V gene lost 3 bases and the J gene lost 6 bases, with 6 bases spanning the gap. This CDR3 contains 12 residues.

This chain links TRBV7-6 with TRBJ2-2, with 11 bases fitting TRBD1. Germline CDR1 is SGHVS and CDR2 is FNYEAQ. The CDR3 contains 15 residues. V was clipped by 5 bases and J by 4 bases; unmatched bases: 3. CDR3 nucleotides: TGTGCCAGCAGCGGGACAGGGGGGAGCACCGGGGAGCTGTTTTTT. Its protein is CASSGTGGSTGELFF.

This chain links TRBV7-8 with TRBJ2-2; D remains unclear. CDR1 SGHVS and CDR2 FQNEAQ come from the germline V gene. The CDR3 is made up of 16 amino acids. With 6 bases removed from V and 4 bases from J, the gap between germline ends came to 18 bases. CDR3 in amino acids: CASSSYTLRGTGELFF. The CDR3 DNA reads as TGTGCCAGCAGTTCCTACACTTTGCGAGGCACCGGGGAGCTGTTTTTT.

V gene TRBV27 combines with J gene TRBJ2-5, with 11 bases aligning to TRBD2. After removal of 3 bases from V and 4 bases from J, the junction contained 10 bases not matched to a gene. From germline, CDR1 is MNHEY and CDR2 SMNVEV (reference sequence). This CDR3 comprises 17 residues. CDR3 region: CASSFGASGRFLETQYF. CDR3 DNA: TGTGCCAGCAGTTTTGGGGCTAGCGGGAGGTTCTTAGAGACCCAGTACTTC.

The V and J genes are TRBV6-2 or TRBV6-3 and TRBJ2-7, with D unresolved. Deletions cut 4 bases from V and 6 bases from J, with 7 bases between. Germline CDR1 reads MNHEY; CDR2 reads SVGEGT. The CDR3 is made up of 11 amino acids. The CDR3 spells CASSSRSEQYF. The DNA of the CDR3 is TGTGCCAGCAGTTCTAGGTCCGAGCAGTACTTC.

The chain carries TRBV11-2 and TRBJ2-3; 11 bases fit TRBD1. Germline V gene sequence: CDR1 SGHAT, CDR2 FQNNGV. The CDR3 length is 16 residues. The trim removed 0 bases at V and 6 bases at J, leaving 5 bases unmatched. In DNA form, the CDR3 reads TGTGCCAGCAGCTTAGATAGGGGACAGGGGGGGGATACGCAGTATTTT. Residues: CASSLDRGQGGDTQYF.

Here the CDR3 reads CASSPGEKQFF. The CDR3 DNA reads as TGTGCCAGCTCACCCGGAGAAAAGCAGTTCTTC. The gene calls are TRBV18 and TRBJ2-1; D call uncertain. CDR1 is KGHSH and CDR2 is LQKENI in the germline V gene. V was trimmed by 3 bases and J by 11 bases, leaving 8 bases between them. The CDR3 loop spans 11 amino acids.

This clone occurred once. V gene TRBV5-4 combines with J gene TRBJ1-1; TRBD1 matches 9 bases. The CDR3 spans 15 residues. Looked up from germline, CDR1 is SGHNT and CDR2 is YYREEE (reference sequence). J gave up 5 bases and V 4 bases, and 9 bases lay outside the gene matches. The CDR3 spells CASSPRDREATEAFF. In DNA, the CDR3 is TGTGCCAGCAGCCCGAGGGACAGGGAGGCGACTGAAGCTTTCTTT.

This chain joins TRBV11-2 and TRBJ2-7; a weak D match, TRBD2 (7 bases). There are 14 residues in the CDR3. Trimming cost V 7 bases and J 2 bases, with 15 bases left between them. The germline gives CDR1 SGHAT, CDR2 FQNNGV. In DNA, the CDR3 is TGTGCCAGCACCAAAGGGGGGGCGGCCTACGAGCAGTACTTC. As protein: CASTKGGAAYEQYF.

The rearrangement links TRBV7-3 to TRBJ2-1; D is possibly TRBD2 (6 bases). The CDR3 has 15 amino acids. Trimming left V 0 bases short and J 4 bases short, with 10 bases between. Germline CDR1 is SGHTA and CDR2 is FQGTGA. The DNA of the CDR3 is TGTGCCAGCAGCTTAACGCGGGGTCTTTACAATGAGCAGTTCTTC. It codes for CASSLTRGLYNEQFF.

At least ten counts were recorded for this clone. The chain carries TRBV29-1 and TRBJ2-7; possible D gene TRBD2, 5 bases. Germline CDR1 and CDR2: SQVTM and ANQGSEA. The CDR3 is 14 amino acids. The V end was cut by 4 bases, the J end by 3 bases, with 16 bases between. The CDR3 protein is CSVVLSSGGYEQYF. DNA of the CDR3: TGCAGCGTTGTTTTATCGAGCGGAGGCTACGAGCAGTACTTC.

A few counts support this clone. The CDR3 region has the DNA TGTGCCAGCAGTGAAGGGGTGGAGGGTCGACGCTACACCTTC. This codes for CASSEGVEGRRYTF. The chain combines TRBV6-1 with TRBJ1-2; the D is unclear. CDR1 is MNHNS and CDR2 is SASEGT in the germline V gene. CDR3 length equals 14 residues. V was pared by 1 base and J by 9 bases, with 15 bases between.

The chain recombines TRBV6-5 with TRBJ2-2; D is unclear. Trimming took 3 bases from V and 1 from J, leaving 3 bases between them. CDR3 length: 13 residues. Germline CDR1 is MNHEY and CDR2 is SVGAGI. The CDR3 region has the DNA TGTGCCAGCAGTTATATGAACACCGGGGAGCTGTTTTTT. Amino acids: CASSYMNTGELFF.

V gene TRBV6-2 or TRBV6-3 combines with J gene TRBJ2-5; 7 nucleotides match TRBD1. CDR3 length: 17 residues. Germline CDR1 reads MNHEY; CDR2 reads SVGEGT. V dropped 1 base and J dropped 3; count of bases not matched to a gene: 11. Here the CDR3 reads CASSYLRLDRSKETQYF. The CDR3 region has the DNA TGTGCCAGCAGTTACTTAAGATTGGACAGGTCCAAAGAGACCCAGTACTTC.

This sequence joins TRBV18 and TRBJ1-3; D is unresolved. Germline values: CDR1 KGHSH, CDR2 LQKENI. There are 15 residues in the CDR3. Trimming cost V 0 bases and J 0 bases, with 6 bases left between them. The chain's CDR3 is CASSPPVVSGNTIYF. The CDR3 DNA sequence: TGTGCCAGCTCACCACCGGTAGTCTCTGGAAACACCATATATTTT.

The V and J genes are TRBV18 and TRBJ1-1; tentative D call: TRBD1 (6 bases). In germline, CDR1 is KGHSH, CDR2 LQKENI. V lost 5 bases, J lost 3 bases, and 13 bases lay in between. This CDR3 is built from 14 residues. The CDR3 DNA follows: TGTGCCAGCTCATCGAGACAGGAGGACACTGAAGCTTTCTTT. It codes for CASSSRQEDTEAFF. Complete variable domain (other parts from reference TRBV18 and TRBJ1-1): NAGVMQNPRHLVRRRGQEARLRCSPMKGHSHVYWYRQLPEEGLKFMVYLQKENIIDESGMPKERFSAEFPKEGPSILRIQQVVRGDSAAYFCASSSRQEDTEAFFGQGTRLTVV.

The V gene is TRBV7-2, the J gene TRBJ1-3, with 7 nucleotides matching TRBD1. Looked up from germline, CDR1 is SGHTA and CDR2 is FQGNSA. This CDR3 contains 13 residues. The J segment lost 8 bases and the V segment lost 5 bases, leaving 6 bases of the junction unmatched. The CDR3 here is CASSPWTGDTIYF. The CDR3 coding sequence is TGTGCCAGCAGCCCCTGGACAGGCGACACCATATATTTT.

The chain joins TRBV5-1 to TRBJ1-2; TRBD1 might be the D (6 bases). The CDR3 is made up of 13 amino acids. Trimming took off 0 bases at V and 7 bases at J, with 10 bases between the two ends. Germline V gene lookup returns CDR1 SGHRS and CDR2 YFSETQ. The CDR3 coding sequence is TGCGCCAGCAGCTTGGGGGGGCCCATTGGCTACACCTTC. This translates into CASSLGGPIGYTF.

The chain uses TRBV5-8 and TRBJ1-5; 7 positions match TRBD1. CDR3 size: 15 residues. Per germline, CDR1 SGHTS and CDR2 YDEGEE. Losses at the gene ends were 4 bases for V and 4 bases for J; bases not matched to a gene: 8. CDR3 region: CASSQGTVRNQPQHF. The DNA for the CDR3 is TGTGCCAGCAGCCAAGGGACAGTCAGGAATCAGCCCCAGCATTTT. Full variable domain (rest looked up from reference TRBV5-8 and TRBJ1-5): EAGVTQSPTHLIKTRGQQATLRCSPISGHTSVYWYQQALGLGLQFLLWYDEGEERNRGNFPPRFSGRQFPNYSSELNVNALELEDSALYLCASSQGTVRNQPQHFGDGTRLSIL.

The chain links TRBV5-5 to TRBJ1-3; D uncertain. The germline V gene encodes CDR1 SGHKS and CDR2 YYEKEE (reference sequence). V was trimmed by 4 bases and J by 4 bases, leaving 9 bases between them. This CDR3 region has 13 residues. CDR3 loop: CASSLESGNTIYF. CDR3 DNA: TGTGCCAGCAGCCTTGAGTCCGGAAACACCATATATTTT.

The V gene is TRBV12-3 or TRBV12-4, the J gene TRBJ1-2, with D unclear. This CDR3 has 13 amino acids. V was trimmed by 3 bases and J by 5 bases, leaving 10 bases between them. In DNA form, the CDR3 reads TGTGCCAGCAGTTTGGAGCGTATATATGGCTACACCTTC. Translated, it gives CASSLERIYGYTF.

The count of this clone is one. The genes are TRBV28 and TRBJ1-1; maybe TRBD1 (5 bases). This CDR3 is 13 amino acids long. The V gene's germline CDR1 is MDHEN and CDR2 SYDVKM. V dropped 6 bases and J dropped 4 bases, with 12 bases sitting between them. CDR3 sequence: CASSQSGGTEAFF. In DNA form, the CDR3 reads TGTGCCAGCAGCCAATCGGGGGGCACTGAAGCTTTCTTT.

J is TRBJ2-1 and V is TRBV5-4; 11 nucleotides align to TRBD2. Germline assignment: CDR1 SGHNT and CDR2 YYREEE (reference sequence). This CDR3 is 17 amino acids long. The V and J ends lost 5 bases and 1 base, in that order; junction bases with no gene match: 8. CDR3 nucleotides: TGTGCCAGCAGGCCTGGGACTAGCGGAGATTCCTACAATGAGCAGTTCTTC. This codes for CASRPGTSGDSYNEQFF.

V and J are TRBV5-8 and TRBJ1-1; 10 positions match TRBD1. The CDR3 totals 14 residues. J gave up 7 bases and V 4 bases, and 7 bases lay outside the gene matches. The germline gives CDR1 SGHTS, CDR2 YDEGEE. The chain's CDR3 is CASSRDRGQGEAFF. The DNA of the CDR3 is TGTGCCAGCAGCCGCGACAGGGGGCAGGGTGAAGCTTTCTTT. Full variable domain (remainder filled in from reference TRBV5-8 and TRBJ1-1): EAGVTQSPTHLIKTRGQQATLRCSPISGHTSVYWYQQALGLGLQFLLWYDEGEERNRGNFPPRFSGRQFPNYSSELNVNALELEDSALYLCASSRDRGQGEAFFGQGTRLTVV.

CDR3 sequence: CASSLTGSSGDTQYF. The CDR3 DNA reads as TGTGCCAGCAGCTTAACCGGGAGCAGTGGAGATACGCAGTATTTT. J is TRBJ2-3 and V is TRBV5-6; TRBD2 is a possible D gene (6 bases). Looked up from germline, CDR1 is SGHDT and CDR2 is YYEEEE. Deletions cut 2 bases from V and 5 bases from J, with 15 bases between. The CDR3 totals 15 residues.

This sequence joins TRBV19 and TRBJ2-7; TRBD1 agrees at 9 bases. This CDR3 is built from 15 residues. After removal of 6 bases from V and 2 bases from J, the junction contained 8 bases not matched to a gene. CDR1 and CDR2 from the germline V gene are LNHDA and SQIVND (reference sequence). For the CDR3, the DNA is TGTGCCAGTAGCCTCAACGGACAGGGGCCCTACGAGCAGTACTTC. Its protein product is CASSLNGQGPYEQYF.